This TCR beta chain derives from a study of OX40 agonist ivuxolimab in advanced cancers. Study observations and caveats: Some patients who did not respond also had low normalized T-cell clonal expansion.

With respect to this clone: What it binds is unknown.

Some clones are missing from TCRdb's copy, which holds only in-frame ones; the method was immunoSEQ multiplex PCR. In the table there are approximately 58,000 clones, approximately 90% of which are singletons. Deletions cut 2 bases from V and 4 bases from J, with 5 bases between. The CDR3 is 12 residues long. Germline V CDR1 and CDR2: LNHDA, SQIVND (reference sequence). The input for sequencing was CD4+ or CD8+ T cells sorted from blood, taken in a trial of the OX40 agonist ivuxolimab. The source is an adult with an advanced solid tumor such as melanoma, head and neck, liver or kidney cancer. The chain joins TRBV19 to TRBJ1-2; no definite D call. The CDR3 spells CASSISPYGYTF. The CDR3 nucleotides read TGTGCCAGTAGTATATCCCCCTATGGCTACACCTTC.